The 32 T cell receptor beta chains below all came from one sample that was sequenced in a study of CD8 T cells in Susac syndrome. cDNA came from around 0.5 to 1 ug RNA primed by random hexamers. TCRdb reprocessed the immunoSEQ multiplex PCR reads via MiXCR and lists one record per CDR3 protein. The data contain about 130,000 distinct CDR3 sequences, approximately 95% of them seen just once; the ten biggest clones take up roughly 0.2%. Sequencing used CD8+ T cells from PBMCs. Source of these receptors: a human donor with Susac syndrome.

This chain's CDR3 is CSAWRLAGGANTGELFF. The CDR3 region has the DNA TGCAGTGCCTGGAGACTAGCGGGAGGGGCGAACACCGGGGAGCTGTTTTTT. The chain is built from TRBV20-1 and TRBJ2-2; 14 nucleotides match TRBD2. Germline CDR1 DFQATT, CDR2 SNEGSKA (reference sequence). CDR3 size: 17 residues. After removal of 6 bases from V and 0 bases from J, the junction contained 6 bases not matched to a gene.

The sample holds a few counts of this clonotype. J is TRBJ2-1 and V is TRBV12-3 or TRBV12-4, with D unclear. Trimming removed 0 bases at V and 7 bases at J, with 4 bases between. CDR3 size: 12 residues. Written as DNA, the CDR3 is TGTGCCAGCAGTTTAGCACGGAATGAGCAGTTCTTC. It codes for CASSLARNEQFF.

DNA for the CDR3: TGCAGTGCTAGAGTGAAGACTGGCTACGAGCAGTACTTC. Translated, it gives CSARVKTGYEQYF. The chain carries TRBV20-1 and TRBJ2-7; no clear D. There are 13 residues in the CDR3. Germline V gives CDR1 DFQATT, CDR2 SNEGSKA (reference sequence). Trimming removed 1 base at V and 3 bases at J, with 10 bases between.

The chain recombines TRBV9 with TRBJ2-1, with 7 bases matching TRBD2. CDR1 and CDR2 from the germline V gene are SGDLS and YYNGEE. With V trimmed by 4 bases and J by 4 bases, 11 bases remained unmatched. CDR3 length equals 16 residues. The DNA for the CDR3 is TGTGCCAGCAGCCCCCATTCGGGAGGATCTTACAATGAGCAGTTCTTC. Protein sequence: CASSPHSGGSYNEQFF.

This chain connects TRBV4-2 to TRBJ2-3, with 10 nucleotides matching TRBD2. With 0 bases clipped from V and 4 bases from J, the junction kept 7 bases outside the gene matches. Germline lookup yields CDR1 LGHNA and CDR2 YNFKEQ. CDR3 length equals 17 residues. CDR3 in DNA: TGTGCCAGCAGCCAAGAAGTCCTAGCGGGAGCCGCAGATACGCAGTATTTT. It yields the protein CASSQEVLAGAADTQYF.

The chain combines TRBV25-1 with TRBJ1-2; perhaps TRBD1 as D (6 bases). The CDR3 is 15 amino acids. CDR1 is MGHDK and CDR2 is SYGVNS in the germline V gene. Trimming cost V 3 bases and J 4 bases, with 15 bases left between them. The CDR3 region is CASSDESGVFYGYTF. CDR3 in DNA: TGTGCCAGCAGTGATGAGTCAGGGGTGTTCTATGGCTACACCTTC.

V gene TRBV10-2 combines with J gene TRBJ1-5; D remains ambiguous. This CDR3 contains 13 residues. The germline V gene encodes CDR1 WSHSY and CDR2 SAAADI. The V end lost 9 bases, the J end lost 9 bases, and 18 bases lay between the germline ends. CDR3 sequence: CASGERDYLPQHF. In DNA form, the CDR3 reads TGCGCCAGTGGGGAGAGGGATTATCTGCCCCAGCATTTT.

The chain carries TRBV11-2 and TRBJ2-4, with 7 positions matching TRBD1. The trim removed 5 bases at V and 6 bases at J, leaving 13 bases unmatched. CDR3 length: 16 amino acids. Germline V gene lookup returns CDR1 SGHAT and CDR2 FQNNGV. DNA of the CDR3: TGTGCCAGCAGCCCCGGTGGTGGACAGGCCCCAAACATTCAGTACTTC. Protein product: CASSPGGGQAPNIQYF.

In this sample, this clonotype turned up once. The CDR3 region is CASSPGLASTDTQYF. Written as DNA, the CDR3 is TGTGCCAGCAGTCCGGGACTAGCTAGCACAGATACGCAGTATTTT. The gene calls are TRBV28 and TRBJ2-3, with 9 bases aligning to TRBD2. The CDR3 runs to 15 residues. Per the germline V gene, CDR1 is MDHEN and CDR2 is SYDVKM. Trimming cost V 5 bases and J 0 bases; bases outside gene matches: 3.

The gene calls are TRBV5-4 and TRBJ2-7; D might be TRBD2 (5 bases). This CDR3 spans 14 amino acids. Trimming pared 4 bases from V and 3 bases from J, leaving 14 bases between. Germline loops: CDR1 SGHNT, CDR2 YYREEE (reference sequence). The CDR3 spells CASSSSEGDYEQYF. The CDR3 region has the DNA TGTGCCAGCAGCAGTAGCGAGGGAGACTACGAGCAGTACTTC.

This clonotype appeared a single time. The CDR3: CSVARLADFTDTQYF. DNA for the CDR3: TGCAGCGTTGCCCGACTAGCAGACTTCACAGATACGCAGTATTTT. The J gene is TRBJ2-3, the V gene TRBV29-1, with 7 positions matching TRBD2. CDR1 and CDR2 from the germline V gene are SQVTM and ANQGSEA. The CDR3 sequence is 15 residues long. Losses at the gene ends were 4 bases for V and 2 bases for J; bases not matched to a gene: 9.

This clonotype was observed a single time. V and J are TRBV6-2 or TRBV6-3 and TRBJ2-1; the match to TRBD2 covers 15 bases. CDR1 and CDR2 (germline): MNHEY, SVGEGT. J lost 15 bases, V lost 2 bases, and 5 bases had no gene match. There are 14 residues in the CDR3. DNA for the CDR3: TGTGCCAGCAGTTACGGACTAGCGGGAGGGCTAAGGTTCTTC. Protein: CASSYGLAGGLRFF.

The chain carries TRBV18 and TRBJ2-1; a possible D gene is TRBD1 (5 bases). V lost 6 bases, J lost 0 bases, and 12 bases lay in between. The CDR3 is 15 amino acids. CDR1 and CDR2 (germline): KGHSH, LQKENI. In DNA, the CDR3 is TGTGCCAGCTCGTCGACAGATCGCTCCTACAATGAGCAGTTCTTC. It yields the protein CASSSTDRSYNEQFF.

This clonotype has just one count. J is TRBJ2-3 and V is TRBV3-1; D unresolved. The germline V gene encodes CDR1 LGHDT and CDR2 YNNKEL (reference sequence). This CDR3 is 16 amino acids long. V was pared by 4 bases and J by 3 bases, with 17 bases between. The CDR3: CASSPSDLASTDTQYF. CDR3 sequence (DNA): TGTGCCAGCAGCCCTTCTGACCTTGCTAGTACAGATACGCAGTATTTT.

The chain joins TRBV7-6 to TRBJ1-2, with D perhaps TRBD1 (5 bases). The length of the CDR3 is 15 residues. CDR1 and CDR2 from the germline V gene are SGHVS and FNYEAQ. V was pared by 5 bases and J by 2 bases, with 15 bases between. CDR3 DNA sequence: TGTGCCAGCAGCAGCGAACGGGGCATAAACTATGGCTACACCTTC. Its translation is CASSSERGINYGYTF.

The chain uses TRBV30 and TRBJ2-1; D is uncertain. This CDR3 contains 14 residues. Germline lookup yields CDR1 GTSNPN and CDR2 SVGIG (reference sequence). V was clipped by 0 bases and J by 1 base, with 7 bases between them. CDR3: CAWSVSISYNEQFF. For the CDR3, the DNA is TGTGCCTGGAGTGTTTCGATTTCCTACAATGAGCAGTTCTTC.

The chain couples TRBV3-1 to TRBJ1-5; 7 bases fit TRBD1. This CDR3 contains 13 residues. The V and J ends lost 1 base and 15 bases, in that order; junction bases with no gene match: 9. The germline V gene encodes CDR1 LGHDT and CDR2 YNNKEL (reference sequence). The CDR3: CASSQGGQRLMHF. CDR3 in DNA: TGTGCCAGCAGCCAAGGGGGACAGAGGCTTATGCATTTT. The full variable domain, its missing parts supplied by reference TRBV3-1 and TRBJ1-5, is DTAVSQTPKYLVTQMGNDKSIKCEQNLGHDTMYWYKQDSKKFLKIMFSYNNKELIINETVPNRFSPKSPDKAHLNLHINSLELGDSAVYFCASSQGGQRLMHFGDGTRLSIL.

This chain joins TRBV12-3 or TRBV12-4 and TRBJ2-7; D is ambiguous. Trimming stripped 5 bases from V and 0 bases from J, with 11 bases between. The CDR3 has 14 amino acids. The CDR3 loop is CASSPCCSSYEQYF. CDR3 nucleotides: TGTGCCAGCAGTCCGTGCTGTAGCTCCTACGAGCAGTACTTC.

This clonotype was seen once. The chain combines TRBV4-1 with TRBJ2-7; D remains unclear. CDR1 is MGHRA, CDR2 YSYEKL, per germline. The germline V and J ends were trimmed by 0 bases and 2 bases, with 23 bases remaining between them. This CDR3 spans 19 amino acids. In DNA, the CDR3 is TGCGCCAGCAGCCAAGATAAATTTTTCGTGCCTGGGTTCCCCTACGAGCAGTACTTC. It codes for CASSQDKFFVPGFPYEQYF.

CDR3 nucleotide sequence: TGTGCCAGTAGTATTGGTCGGGGGAATGGCTACACCTTC. It translates to CASSIGRGNGYTF. This sequence joins TRBV19 and TRBJ1-2; tentative D call: TRBD1 (5 bases). The germline V and J ends were trimmed by 3 bases and 6 bases, with 11 bases remaining between them. The CDR3 runs 13 residues. Germline V CDR1 and CDR2: LNHDA, SQIVND (reference sequence).

The V call is TRBV13, the J call TRBJ2-1; no clear D. V lost 7 bases and J lost 6, with 7 bases in between. Germline V gives CDR1 PRHDT, CDR2 FYEKMQ (reference sequence). The CDR3 is 11 residues long. CDR3 amino acids: CASNRGNEQFF. The CDR3, as DNA: TGTGCCAGCAATCGCGGCAATGAGCAGTTCTTC. The full variable domain, its missing parts supplied by reference TRBV13 and TRBJ2-1, is AAGVIQSPRHLIKEKRETATLKCYPIPRHDTVYWYQQGPGQDPQFLISFYEKMQSDKGSIPDRFSAQQFSDYHSELNMSSLELGDSALYFCASNRGNEQFFGPGTRLTVL.

This chain uses TRBV5-7 with TRBJ2-7; 10 nucleotides align to TRBD1. TRBV5-7 is an ORF for which the function is uncertain. Trimming took 2 bases from V and 4 from J; bases not matched to a gene: 18. The CDR3 extends over 19 amino acids. The CDR3 sequence is CASSLTPGTGEDSWYEQYF. The CDR3 nucleotides read TGTGCCAGCAGCTTAACCCCGGGGACAGGGGAGGATAGTTGGTACGAGCAGTACTTC.

CDR3 DNA sequence: TGTGCCAGCAGTTACTTACTAGTGGGTTCCGGGGAGCTGTTTTTT. It encodes CASSYLLVGSGELFF. This rearrangement joins TRBV6-6 to TRBJ2-2; maybe TRBD2 (5 bases). CDR1 and CDR2 from the germline V gene are MNHNY and SVGAGI (reference sequence). The CDR3 runs to 15 residues. Trimming left V 1 base short and J 6 bases short, with 12 bases between.

CDR3 sequence reads: CAWSELARSYNEQFF. CDR3 coding DNA: TGTGCCTGGAGTGAGTTGGCGAGAAGCTACAATGAGCAGTTCTTC. The chain is built from TRBV30 and TRBJ2-1; unclear D gene. Trimming took off 1 base at V and 3 bases at J, with 13 bases between the two ends. Germline lookup yields CDR1 GTSNPN and CDR2 SVGIG (reference sequence). CDR3 size: 15 residues.

This chain joins TRBV3-1 and TRBJ2-1; D is perhaps TRBD2 (5 bases). V shed 1 base and J shed 1 base, with 14 bases lying between them. The CDR3 is made up of 17 amino acids. Looked up from germline, CDR1 is LGHDT and CDR2 is YNNKEL (reference sequence). As DNA, the CDR3 is TGTGCCAGCAGCCAAGTTATCCTCGGGGTATCCTACAATGAGCAGTTCTTC. Translation: CASSQVILGVSYNEQFF.

V and J are TRBV7-2 and TRBJ2-1; D not resolved. This CDR3 is built from 14 residues. V lost 4 bases and J 8 bases, leaving 15 bases between the germline ends. Germline CDR1 reads SGHTA; CDR2 reads FQGNSA. The CDR3 spells CASSSPARADEQFF. In DNA form, the CDR3 reads TGTGCCAGCAGCTCGCCGGCTCGGGCCGATGAGCAGTTCTTC.

This sequence joins TRBV15 and TRBJ1-2; no reliable D call. CDR3 size: 15 residues. V lost 0 bases and J lost 3, with 11 bases in between. Germline lookup yields CDR1 LNHNV and CDR2 YYDKDF (reference sequence). CDR3 protein: CATSRDPQRDYGYTF. CDR3 nucleotides: TGTGCCACCAGCAGAGATCCCCAGCGAGACTATGGCTACACCTTC.

V and J are TRBV5-8 and TRBJ2-2, with a possible D match to TRBD1 (6 bases). This CDR3 contains 15 residues. V was shortened by 2 bases and J by 6 bases, with 14 bases between the two germline ends. The V gene's germline CDR1 is SGHTS and CDR2 YDEGEE. CDR3 residues: CASSLQGLMPGELFF. The DNA of the CDR3 is TGTGCCAGCAGCTTACAGGGTTTGATGCCCGGGGAGCTGTTTTTT.

The chain is built from TRBV11-2 and TRBJ2-7; 7 bases are a match to TRBD2. CDR3 length: 14 amino acids. V lost 2 bases, J lost 4 bases, and 5 bases stayed unmatched. Germline CDR1 SGHAT, CDR2 FQNNGV. The CDR3 loop is CASSLLTSAYEQYF. CDR3 DNA sequence: TGTGCCAGCAGCTTATTAACTAGCGCTTACGAGCAGTACTTC. Combining the CDR3 with reference TRBV11-2 and TRBJ2-7 gives the whole variable domain EAGVAQSPRYKIIEKRQSVAFWCNPISGHATLYWYQQILGQGPKLLIQFQNNGVVDDSQLPKDRFSAERLKGVDSTLKIQPAKLEDSAVYLCASSLLTSAYEQYFGPGTRLTVT.

The genes are TRBV30 and TRBJ1-1, with D tentatively TRBD1 (5 bases). V lost 5 bases, J lost 8 bases, and 18 bases lay in between. Per germline, CDR1 GTSNPN and CDR2 SVGIG (reference sequence). The CDR3 sequence is 13 residues long. The CDR3 is CAWGGSWSSEAFF. The CDR3 bases are TGTGCCTGGGGGGGAAGTTGGTCCTCCGAAGCTTTCTTT.

The count of this clonotype is one. The chain is built from TRBV20-1 and TRBJ2-4, with 9 positions matching TRBD2. This CDR3 is 12 amino acids long. Germline CDR1 DFQATT, CDR2 SNEGSKA (reference sequence). Trimming at V came to 5 bases and at J to 15 bases, leaving 11 bases not matched to a gene. The CDR3: CSASSGIGYLYF. As DNA, the CDR3 is TGCAGTGCTTCTAGCGGGATTGGGTATCTGTACTTC.

The gene calls are TRBV15 and TRBJ1-1, with D uncertain. V was pared by 3 bases and J by 1 base, with 6 bases between. Germline CDR1 reads LNHNV; CDR2 reads YYDKDF (reference sequence). This CDR3 has 13 residues. CDR3 DNA: TGTGCCACCAGCAGGAAGGGGAACACTGAAGCTTTCTTT. This translates into CATSRKGNTEAFF.